The 28 T cell receptor beta chains listed next were all sequenced from one sample in a study of T cells after yellow fever vaccination. MiXCR, run by TCRdb on the 5' RACE reads, gives a single entry per CDR3 protein. The data contain around 350,000 distinct CDR3 sequences, under 14% of them seen just once; the ten biggest clones take up roughly 18%. Here the sequenced sample was PBMCs, taken on the day of the first yellow fever vaccination. The receptors originated from a young man who received the YFV17D yellow fever vaccine.

In this sample, this clonotype turned up many times. The genes are TRBV5-1 and TRBJ1-1; D is unresolved. The CDR3 is 13 amino acids. The V and J ends lost 2 bases and 8 bases respectively, with 13 bases between them. Germline V gene data show CDR1 as SGHRS and CDR2 as YFSETQ. The CDR3 loop reads CASSFHSLAEAFF. CDR3 sequence (DNA): TGCGCCAGCAGCTTCCACAGTCTGGCGGAAGCTTTCTTT.

This clonotype was counted at least ten times. This chain links TRBV6-1 with TRBJ1-1; D unresolved. V lost 3 bases and J 1 base, leaving 6 bases between the germline ends. The germline CDR1 and CDR2 sequences are MNHNS and SASEGT. The CDR3 length is 13 residues. The CDR3 nucleotides are TGTGCCAGCAGTGAGCCAGGGAACACTGAAGCTTTCTTT. This sequence encodes CASSEPGNTEAFF.

With respect to this clonotype: The final CDR3 position lacks the conserved phenylalanine or tryptophan, pointing to a likely read error. This chain uses TRBV7-2 with TRBJ2-5, with D unresolved. Trimming stripped 2 bases from V and 4 bases from J, with 8 bases between. Germline assignment: CDR1 SGHTA and CDR2 FQGNSA. CDR3 size: 13 residues. The CDR3 nucleotides read TGTGCCAGCAGCTTAAACCGGGTAGAGACCCAGTACCTC. Protein: CASSLNRVETQYL.

This clonotype was detected only a few times. V gene TRBV11-2 combines with J gene TRBJ2-1, with D perhaps matching TRBD1 or TRBD2 (5 bases each). CDR1 is SGHAT, CDR2 FQNNGV, per germline. Trimming cost V 5 bases and J 5 bases, with 10 bases left between them. CDR3 length equals 13 residues. The CDR3 DNA is TGTGCCAGCAGCCGGGACCAAAACAATGAGCAGTTCTTC. It yields the protein CASSRDQNNEQFF.

This clonotype occurred a few times. CDR3 region: CASALGGNPSPEAFF. The CDR3 nucleotides are TGTGCTAGTGCCCTAGGGGGGAATCCGAGCCCTGAAGCTTTCTTT. V gene TRBV12-5 combines with J gene TRBJ1-1; tentatively, D is TRBD1 (6 bases). The CDR3 covers 15 residues. V dropped 7 bases and J dropped 6 bases, with 21 bases sitting between them. Germline V gene sequence: CDR1 LGHNT, CDR2 FRNRAP.

In regard to this clonotype: The junction does not match germline at one end; this may be a read error. This chain joins TRBV5-5 and TRBJ2-1; 13 bases align to TRBD2. CDR1 and CDR2 (germline): SGHKS, YYEKEE (reference sequence). The CDR3 sequence is 15 residues long. The CDR3 DNA reads as TGTGCCACCAGCTTTTACGGGACTAGCGGGACCGAGCAGTTCTTC. It specifies CATSFYGTSGTEQFF.

Only a few counts were recorded for this clonotype. The CDR3 sequence: CASVRGLVGGNEQFF. CDR3 DNA sequence: TGCGCCAGCGTCCGAGGACTAGTAGGGGGAAATGAGCAGTTCTTC. The chain is built from TRBV4-1 and TRBJ2-1; a possible D gene is TRBD2 (7 bases). The germline gives CDR1 MGHRA, CDR2 YSYEKL. Trimming pared 8 bases from V and 7 bases from J, leaving 21 bases between. This CDR3 has 15 residues.

Here the CDR3 DNA reads TGTGCCAGCAGCTTATCCTCAGATTTCGGCTACGAGCAGTACGTC. It translates to CASSLSSDFGYEQYV. The V call is TRBV11-2, the J call TRBJ2-7; D unresolved. V lost 2 bases and J lost 3, with 14 bases in between. CDR1 is SGHAT and CDR2 is FQNNGV in the germline V gene. This CDR3 comprises 15 residues.

The sample holds a few counts of this clonotype. The chain combines TRBV15 with TRBJ2-5; D call uncertain. This CDR3 has 13 residues. Looked up from germline, CDR1 is LNHNV and CDR2 is YYDKDF (reference sequence). The V gene lost 2 bases and the J gene lost 1 base, with 5 bases spanning the gap. This CDR3 is CATSRTTQETQYF. DNA of the CDR3: TGTGCCACCAGCAGAACCACCCAAGAGACCCAGTACTTC.

This clonotype was detected only a few times. The V gene is TRBV4-1, the J gene TRBJ2-2; tentatively, D is TRBD2 (6 bases). The CDR3 runs 17 residues. Trimming took 7 bases from V and 4 from J, leaving 22 bases between them. Germline V CDR1 and CDR2: MGHRA, YSYEKL. CDR3 residues: CASTEVPGLPGTGELFF. The CDR3 DNA follows: TGCGCCAGCACTGAGGTTCCGGGACTCCCGGGCACCGGGGAGCTGTTTTTT.

This clonotype was seen once. At one end, the junction sequence differs from germline, possibly due to a read error. CDR3 in amino acids: CASSFGRTTVELFF. CDR3 sequence (DNA): TGTGCCAGCAGTTTTGGGCGGACCACCGTGGAGCTGTTTTTT. The chain recombines TRBV12-3 or TRBV12-4 with TRBJ2-2; D unclear. This CDR3 spans 14 amino acids.

The chain uses TRBV5-1 and TRBJ1-1; 12 positions agree with TRBD1. CDR3 length: 16 residues. V shed 7 bases and J 4 bases; nucleotides not matched to a gene: 11. Germline CDR1 and CDR2: SGHRS and YFSETQ. DNA for the CDR3: TGCGCCAGCCGTACCGGGACAGGGGGCGAGGGCACTGAAGCTTTCTTT. Its translation is CASRTGTGGEGTEAFF.

This clonotype was counted only a few times. V is TRBV5-1 and J is TRBJ1-3; 8 nucleotides match TRBD1. Trimming took 4 bases from V and 8 from J; bases not matched to a gene: 20. The CDR3 runs to 18 residues. Germline lookup yields CDR1 SGHRS and CDR2 YFSETQ. CDR3 in amino acids: CASSPISGDGRQGYTIYF. The CDR3 nucleotides are TGCGCCAGCAGCCCTATTAGTGGAGACGGCAGACAGGGGTACACCATATATTTT. Full variable domain (rest looked up from reference TRBV5-1 and TRBJ1-3): KAGVTQTPRYLIKTRGQQVTLSCSPISGHRSVSWYQQTPGQGLQFLFEYFSETQRNKGNFPGRFSGRQFSNSRSEMNVSTLELGDSALYLCASSPISGDGRQGYTIYFGEGSWLTVV.

The chain carries TRBV5-1 and TRBJ1-2, with unresolved D. Germline V gene sequence: CDR1 SGHRS, CDR2 YFSETQ. The CDR3 contains 14 residues. Trimming left V 4 bases short and J 3 bases short, with 13 bases between. The CDR3 sequence is CASSRLGADYGYTF. In DNA, the CDR3 is TGCGCCAGCAGCCGCCTGGGAGCCGACTATGGCTACACCTTC.

In its sample, this clonotype was seen a few times. The chain combines TRBV3-1 with TRBJ2-2, with a possible D match to TRBD2 (5 bases). Germline V CDR1 and CDR2: LGHDT, YNNKEL (reference sequence). CDR3 length equals 15 residues. Deletions cut 1 base from V and 6 bases from J, with 12 bases between. The CDR3 is CASSQVVLASGELFF. For the CDR3, the DNA is TGTGCCAGCAGCCAAGTAGTGCTAGCTTCCGGGGAGCTGTTTTTT.

This clonotype was counted only a few times. The V and J genes are TRBV2 and TRBJ1-1; D ambiguous. The CDR3 totals 12 residues. Trimming cost V 6 bases and J 0 bases, with 5 bases left between them. Germline V gene data show CDR1 as SNHLY and CDR2 as FYNNEI. DNA of the CDR3: TGTGCCAGCAGACTTATGAACACTGAAGCTTTCTTT. Amino acid sequence: CASRLMNTEAFF.

This clonotype has only a few counts. The genes are TRBV6-1 and TRBJ1-3; 7 nucleotides align to TRBD1. V was pared by 7 bases and J by 3 bases, with 6 bases of the junction left unmatched. The germline V gene has CDR1 MNHNS and CDR2 SASEGT. The CDR3 sequence is 14 residues long. The CDR3: CASTYRGSGNTIYF. CDR3 sequence (DNA): TGTGCCAGCACCTACAGGGGAAGTGGAAACACCATATATTTT.

This clonotype was seen at least ten times. This CDR3 is CASSYSIIAGGGGNEQFF. Here the CDR3 DNA reads TGTGCCAGCAGTTACTCGATAATAGCGGGGGGTGGGGGCAATGAGCAGTTCTTC. The chain recombines TRBV6-5 with TRBJ2-1, with TRBD2 matching over 10 bases. Germline V CDR1 and CDR2: MNHEY, SVGAGI. The CDR3 is made up of 18 amino acids. Losses at the gene ends were 0 bases for V and 6 bases for J; bases not matched to a gene: 11.

This chain joins TRBV7-8 and TRBJ1-1; the D gene is possibly TRBD1 (6 bases). Trimming removed 3 bases from V and 4 bases from J, with 21 bases in between. The CDR3 length is 17 residues. CDR1 is SGHVS and CDR2 is FQNEAQ in the germline V gene. The CDR3, as DNA: TGTGCCAGCAGCTTTCTTTCGGTGGGGGCGGATACCACTGAAGCTTTCTTT. Translation: CASSFLSVGADTTEAFF.

This clonotype was observed many times. The chain employs TRBV12-3 or TRBV12-4 and TRBJ1-1, with D perhaps matching TRBD1 (6 bases). V shed 6 bases and J shed 1 base, with 12 bases lying between them. This CDR3 spans 14 amino acids. This CDR3 reads CASSTTGSNTEAFF. The DNA for the CDR3 is TGTGCCAGCAGCACGACAGGCTCGAACACTGAAGCTTTCTTT.

This chain links TRBV29-1 with TRBJ2-3; D unresolved. The V gene lost 5 bases and the J gene lost 5 bases, with 8 bases spanning the gap. Per germline, CDR1 SQVTM and CDR2 ANQGSEA. This CDR3 region has 11 residues. As DNA, the CDR3 is TGCAGCGTTCAGGCAGGAGATACGCAGTATTTT. It is translated as CSVQAGDTQYF.

The chain carries TRBV7-9 and TRBJ2-2; D gene unclear. Looked up from germline, CDR1 is SEHNR and CDR2 is FQNEAQ (reference sequence). Between the trimmed V and J ends, which lost 3 bases and 3 bases, there was a span of 8 bases. The CDR3 extends over 14 amino acids. The CDR3: CASSLASYTGELFF. CDR3 bases: TGTGCCAGCAGCTTGGCGTCCTACACCGGGGAGCTGTTTTTT.

The V and J genes are TRBV2 and TRBJ2-5, with 12 bases identical to TRBD2. This CDR3 contains 18 residues. J was trimmed by 2 bases and V by 5 bases; bases with no gene match: 12. The V gene's germline CDR1 is SNHLY and CDR2 FYNNEI. The CDR3 DNA is TGTGCCAGCAGTATCCCGTCGGGACTAGCGGGTTCACAAGAGACCCAGTACTTC. This sequence encodes CASSIPSGLAGSQETQYF.

This chain connects TRBV6-5 to TRBJ2-7; 8 positions match TRBD2. Germline V lookup: CDR1 MNHEY, CDR2 SVGAGI. CDR3 length equals 12 residues. V dropped 4 bases and J dropped 7; count of bases not matched to a gene: 3. The CDR3 sequence is CASSFPGGEQYV. The CDR3 nucleotides read TGTGCCAGCAGTTTCCCGGGAGGGGAGCAGTACGTC.

This clonotype showed up just a few times. The J gene is TRBJ2-3, the V gene TRBV5-1; TRBD2 agrees at 10 bases. Germline V gene data show CDR1 as SGHRS and CDR2 as YFSETQ. V lost 1 base and J lost 3; bases outside the gene matches: 8. The CDR3 runs to 17 residues. The CDR3 DNA reads as TGCGCCAGCAGCTTGAGGCTAGCGGGGGTGACGACAGATACGCAGTATTTT. Amino acids: CASSLRLAGVTTDTQYF.

This clonotype has ten or more counts. The chain links TRBV6-2 or TRBV6-3 to TRBJ2-1; D not resolved. Germline loops: CDR1 MNHEY, CDR2 SVGEGT. This CDR3 spans 15 amino acids. V was clipped by 0 bases and J by 3 bases, with 9 bases between them. The CDR3 nucleotides read TGTGCCAGCAGTTACTCCCTAGTTGGCTACAATGAGCAGTTCTTC. This encodes CASSYSLVGYNEQFF.

The rearrangement joins TRBV5-5 to TRBJ2-2; 8 bases map to TRBD1. The CDR3 runs 16 residues. With 4 bases clipped from V and 6 bases from J, the junction kept 11 bases outside the gene matches. Germline loops: CDR1 SGHKS, CDR2 YYEKEE (reference sequence). The CDR3, as DNA: TGTGCCAGCAGCCCCTGGAGGACAGGGTTCGCCGGGGAGCTGTTTTTT. Protein sequence: CASSPWRTGFAGELFF.

V gene TRBV5-1 combines with J gene TRBJ1-2, with D unclear. CDR1 is SGHRS, CDR2 YFSETQ, per germline. This CDR3 spans 14 amino acids. V lost 4 bases and J lost 0, with 10 bases in between. The chain's CDR3 is CASSPGVSNYGYTF. For the CDR3, the DNA is TGCGCCAGCAGCCCCGGCGTATCTAACTATGGCTACACCTTC.